This record concerns one T cell receptor (beta chain) sequence. Its antigen is not known. This record comes from a study of vaccination effects on CD4 cells after COVID-19. Pools of viral peptides were used by the ViraFEST assay to expand antigen-specific CD4+ T cells ahead of sequencing. Cells that had been cultured for roughly ten days were the source of isolated CD4+ T cells. Germline CDR1 reads MNHNY; CDR2 reads SVGAGI (reference sequence). The CDR3 contains 13 residues. Trimming left V 10 bases short and J 2 bases short, with 14 bases between. Libraries were prepared by immunoSEQ multiplex PCR; TCRdb keeps only in-frame clonotypes and omits some of them. Found here are roughly 76,000 clones, approximately 74% of them singletons; the top ten hold roughly 1.9%.

This chain joins TRBV6-6 and TRBJ1-2; D possibly corresponds to TRBD1 (6 bases). The source was CD4+ T cells from PBMCs cultured with HCoV-229E spike peptides, collected before COVID-19 vaccination. This TCR derives from a human donor who received a COVID-19 vaccine. The CDR3 protein is CATRAGANYGYTF. As DNA, the CDR3 is TGTGCCACTAGGGCGGGGGCCAACTATGGCTACACCTTC.